One and the same sample provided the 30 T cell receptor beta chains below, sequenced in a study of blood T cell repertoires in COVID-19. Only in-frame clones appear in the TCRdb table, and some are missing; sequencing was by immunoSEQ multiplex PCR. The profile shows under 300,000 clones, about 80% of them singletons. Sequencing was done on a sample of PBMCs or T cells enriched from blood (not recorded which). The receptors were sampled from a middle-aged man who had recovered from COVID-19.

V is TRBV7-9 and J is TRBJ1-6, with 8 bases that match TRBD1. CDR3 length: 16 amino acids. Germline loops: CDR1 SEHNR, CDR2 FQNEAQ (reference sequence). V lost 5 bases, J lost 14 bases, and 17 bases stayed unmatched. Here the CDR3 DNA reads TGTGCCAGCAGCACTACCGGGACAGGCGCTCTTGAGTCCCTCCACTTT. This encodes CASSTTGTGALESLHF.

The chain has TRBV25-1 and TRBJ2-7; 8 bases match TRBD1. Germline values: CDR1 MGHDK, CDR2 SYGVNS. The CDR3 length is 11 residues. V lost 8 bases to trimming and J lost 6 bases; unmatched junction nucleotides: 3. CDR3 sequence (DNA): TGTGCCAGCCGGACAGGGTCCGAGCAGTACTTC. Translation gives CASRTGSEQYF.

This clone was observed a few times. The chain employs TRBV5-8 and TRBJ1-1, with D unresolved. CDR1 SGHTS and CDR2 YDEGEE come from the germline V gene. This CDR3 comprises 13 residues. The V and J ends lost 0 bases and 2 bases respectively, with 5 bases between them. CDR3 DNA: TGTGCCAGCAGCTTGGTGAGAAACACTGAAGCTTTCTTT. As protein: CASSLVRNTEAFF.

The V and J genes are TRBV6-5 and TRBJ1-3; D gene uncertain. The CDR3 runs to 15 residues. V was cut by 5 bases and J by 5 bases, with 16 bases left in between. The germline V gene encodes CDR1 MNHEY and CDR2 SVGAGI. The CDR3 DNA reads TGTGCCAGCAGTATCGGAGGTGTAGGAAGAAACACCATATATTTT. Amino acids: CASSIGGVGRNTIYF.

The V gene is TRBV6-5, the J gene TRBJ2-7; 7 nucleotides agree with TRBD2. The CDR3 runs to 15 residues. V shed 6 bases, J shed 1 base, and the junction held 9 bases outside the gene matches. Germline lookup yields CDR1 MNHEY and CDR2 SVGAGI. DNA for the CDR3: TGTGCCAGCAGCGATCGGGGTAGCGGGTCCTACGAGCAGTACTTC. This codes for CASSDRGSGSYEQYF.

This chain connects TRBV27 to TRBJ2-2, with D perhaps TRBD1 (6 bases). V dropped 2 bases and J dropped 2 bases, with 12 bases sitting between them. CDR3 size: 16 residues. CDR1 is MNHEY, CDR2 SMNVEV, per germline (reference sequence). For the CDR3, the DNA is TGTGCCAGCAGTTTAGAAGGCAGGGGTAACACCGGGGAGCTGTTTTTT. Protein: CASSLEGRGNTGELFF.

The V call is TRBV30, the J call TRBJ1-5; TRBD1 might be the D (5 bases). The germline V gene encodes CDR1 GTSNPN and CDR2 SVGIG (reference sequence). Trimming removed 3 bases from V and 0 bases from J, with 18 bases in between. The CDR3 has 17 residues. The DNA for the CDR3 is TGTGCCTGGAGACCCGGGAGGTTGGGGGATAGCAATCAGCCCCAGCATTTT. This codes for CAWRPGRLGDSNQPQHF.

The CDR3 protein is CASSLGLIQETQYF. The CDR3 region has the DNA TGTGCCAGCAGCTTAGGGCTAATTCAAGAGACCCAGTACTTC. The rearrangement links TRBV13 to TRBJ2-5; no clear D gene. This CDR3 spans 14 amino acids. Germline CDR1 reads PRHDT; CDR2 reads FYEKMQ (reference sequence). Trimming took 0 bases from V and 2 from J, leaving 7 bases between them. Using reference TRBV13 and TRBJ2-5 for the parts outside the CDR3, the full variable domain is AAGVIQSPRHLIKEKRETATLKCYPIPRHDTVYWYQQGPGQDPQFLISFYEKMQSDKGSIPDRFSAQQFSDYHSELNMSSLELGDSALYFCASSLGLIQETQYFGPGTRLLVL.

The V gene is TRBV12-3 or TRBV12-4, the J gene TRBJ2-7, with TRBD1 as a possible D gene (6 bases). There are 13 residues in the CDR3. V lost 6 bases to trimming and J lost 6 bases, with 15 bases between them. In nucleotides, the CDR3 is TGTGCCAGCAGGATACAGGGAGCTGGCGAGCAGTACTTC. It yields the protein CASRIQGAGEQYF.

This chain links TRBV6-2 or TRBV6-3 with TRBJ2-2; D remains ambiguous. The CDR3 is made up of 14 amino acids. V shed 4 bases and J shed 9 bases, with 15 bases lying between them. Germline V lookup: CDR1 MNHEY, CDR2 SVGEGT. The CDR3 nucleotides are TGTGCCAGCAGTTGGATCAGGAAAGACCGGGAGCTGTTTTTT. It encodes CASSWIRKDRELFF.

The chain has TRBV7-2 and TRBJ2-7; D gene uncertain. From germline, CDR1 is SGHTA and CDR2 FQGNSA. CDR3 length: 11 residues. V was clipped by 5 bases and J by 3 bases, with 5 bases between them. The CDR3 DNA reads as TGTGCCAGCAGCATAAACTACGAGCAGTACTTC. It specifies CASSINYEQYF.

This chain connects TRBV7-5 to TRBJ2-1; the DNA was not compared with TRBD2, the D call given in the table. TRBV7-5 is labeled a pseudogene. The CDR3 length is 20 residues. The CDR3 loop is CARSPKGLAGPSSSYNEQFF. In DNA, the CDR3 is TGTGCCAGAAGCCCCAAGGGACTAGCGGGCCCATCGAGCTCCTACAATGAGCAGTTCTTC.

The V call is TRBV4-3, the J call TRBJ1-1, with a weak D call TRBD1 (5 bases). This CDR3 comprises 14 residues. In germline, CDR1 is LGHNA, CDR2 YSLEER. The V end lost 4 bases, the J end lost 0 bases, and 9 bases lay between the germline ends. The CDR3 is CASSLDNMNTEAFF. CDR3 DNA: TGCGCCAGCAGCCTGGACAACATGAACACTGAAGCTTTCTTT.

The rearrangement joins TRBV7-2 to TRBJ1-3, with TRBD1 matching over 8 bases. Per the germline V gene, CDR1 is SGHTA and CDR2 is FQGNSA. With 1 base clipped from V and 4 bases from J, the junction kept 0 bases outside the gene matches. The CDR3 covers 14 residues. CDR3 protein: CASSLGDRGNTIYF. CDR3 nucleotides: TGTGCCAGCAGCTTAGGGGACAGGGGAAACACCATATATTTT.

V is TRBV29-1 and J is TRBJ1-2; maybe TRBD1 (5 bases). Germline CDR1 SQVTM, CDR2 ANQGSEA. The CDR3 extends over 12 amino acids. V was trimmed by 2 bases and J by 9 bases, leaving 13 bases between them. The CDR3 region is CSVEPSHRRYTF. DNA for the CDR3: TGCAGCGTTGAACCAAGCCACAGGCGCTACACCTTC. The whole variable domain, remainder taken from reference TRBV29-1 and TRBJ1-2, is SAVISQKPSRDICQRGTSLTIQCQVDSQVTMMFWYRQQPGQSLTLIATANQGSEATYESGFVIDKFPISRPNLTFSTLTVSNMSPEDSSIYLCSVEPSHRRYTFGSGTRLTVV.

V and J are TRBV30 and TRBJ1-1, with D possibly matching TRBD1 (6 bases). V dropped 8 bases and J dropped 0 bases, with 7 bases sitting between them. Germline V gives CDR1 GTSNPN, CDR2 SVGIG (reference sequence). The CDR3 sequence is 11 residues long. CDR3 in DNA: TGTGCCGGACAGCTGAACACTGAAGCTTTCTTT. It specifies CAGQLNTEAFF.

The chain has TRBV5-1 and TRBJ1-1; 9 bases fit TRBD1. The CDR3 sequence is 17 residues long. Unmatched junction bases numbered 12, after V lost 3 bases and J lost 3 bases. Germline lookup yields CDR1 SGHRS and CDR2 YFSETQ. The chain's CDR3 is CASSSAGQGIGDTEAFF. As DNA, the CDR3 is TGCGCCAGCAGCTCGGCCGGACAGGGGATAGGAGACACTGAAGCTTTCTTT.

J is TRBJ1-4 and V is TRBV6-4, with D perhaps TRBD1 (5 bases). V was shortened by 2 bases and J by 13 bases, with 23 bases between the two germline ends. The V gene's germline CDR1 is MRHNA and CDR2 SNTAGT. The CDR3 contains 16 residues. CDR3 in DNA: TGTGCCAGCAGTGACCCCGGACCAGGGTCAGCATATGGACTGTTTTTT. Translation gives CASSDPGPGSAYGLFF.

This clone was picked up one time. The gene calls are TRBV7-8 and TRBJ1-3; 7 nucleotides align to TRBD1. V dropped 5 bases and J dropped 6; count of bases not matched to a gene: 19. This CDR3 contains 18 residues. CDR1 is SGHVS and CDR2 is FQNEAQ in the germline V gene. CDR3 bases: TGTGCCAGCAGCCCGAGGGACAGTCTCTACCGTCGGGAAAACACCATATATTTT. Amino acid sequence: CASSPRDSLYRRENTIYF. The whole variable domain, filled in from reference TRBV7-8 and TRBJ1-3, reads GAGVSQSPRYKVAKRGQDVALRCDPISGHVSLFWYQQALGQGPEFLTYFQNEAQLDKSGLPSDRFFAERPEGSVSTLKIQRTQQEDSAVYLCASSPRDSLYRRENTIYFGEGSWLTVV.

The V gene is TRBV6-2 or TRBV6-3, the J gene TRBJ1-2; D gene uncertain. Germline assignment: CDR1 MNHEY and CDR2 SVGEGT. The CDR3 totals 13 residues. Trimming left V 6 bases short and J 4 bases short, with 12 bases between. This CDR3 is CASSPREPYGYTF. CDR3 DNA sequence: TGTGCCAGCAGCCCGAGGGAACCCTATGGCTACACCTTC.

CDR3 loop: CASKGHINTEAFF. CDR3 DNA: TGTGCCAGCAAAGGACACATAAACACTGAAGCTTTCTTT. The chain couples TRBV6-6 to TRBJ1-1, with D tentatively TRBD1 (5 bases). V was clipped by 7 bases and J by 2 bases, with 11 bases between them. The CDR3 length is 13 residues. Germline V gives CDR1 MNHNY, CDR2 SVGAGI (reference sequence).

The V call is TRBV5-4, the J call TRBJ1-1; TRBD1 matches at 9 bases. The germline V gene has CDR1 SGHNT and CDR2 YYREEE (reference sequence). The CDR3 has 15 amino acids. With 5 bases clipped from V and 1 base from J, the junction kept 6 bases outside the gene matches. The CDR3 region has the DNA TGTGCCAGCAGTCGACAGGGGGTAAGGAACACTGAAGCTTTCTTT. It codes for CASSRQGVRNTEAFF.

This clone has only one observation. The V gene is TRBV9, the J gene TRBJ2-1; weak D call: TRBD2 (5 bases). CDR3 length: 15 residues. Looked up from germline, CDR1 is SGDLS and CDR2 is YYNGEE. The V end was cut by 2 bases, the J end by 5 bases, with 14 bases between. The DNA of the CDR3 is TGTGCCAGCAGCGTGGGAGCTACTCAAAACAATGAGCAGTTCTTC. Its protein is CASSVGATQNNEQFF.

This CDR3 is CASSQVARGGTEAFF. The CDR3 region has the DNA TGTGCCAGCAGCCAAGTGGCCAGGGGAGGGACTGAAGCTTTCTTT. The V call is TRBV14, the J call TRBJ1-1; maybe TRBD1 (6 bases). CDR1 SGHDN and CDR2 FVKESK come from the germline V gene. Trimming left V 1 base short and J 5 bases short, with 14 bases between. CDR3 size: 15 residues.

The sample holds a few counts of this clone. Other DNA sequences within the sample encode an identical CDR3. This chain joins TRBV6-5 and TRBJ1-3; D may be TRBD1 (6 bases). CDR1 and CDR2 from the germline V gene are MNHEY and SVGAGI. The length of the CDR3 is 14 residues. Deletions cut 2 bases from V and 4 bases from J, with 9 bases between. This CDR3 is CASSYRGSGNTIYF. The CDR3 DNA follows: TGTGCCAGCAGTTACAGGGGGTCCGGAAACACCATATATTTT.

This clone was counted a few times. The J gene is TRBJ2-7, the V gene TRBV7-2; D is possibly TRBD2 (6 bases). Per the germline V gene, CDR1 is SGHTA and CDR2 is FQGNSA. This CDR3 is built from 14 residues. V dropped 4 bases and J dropped 0 bases, with 10 bases sitting between them. CDR3 nucleotides: TGTGCCAGCAGCTCGGACTACTTCTCCTACGAGCAGTACTTC. It encodes CASSSDYFSYEQYF.

A single count supports this clone. The chain uses TRBV19 and TRBJ2-3; D is unclear. This CDR3 region has 13 residues. Trimming removed 2 bases at V and 4 bases at J, with 7 bases between. The V gene's germline CDR1 is LNHDA and CDR2 SQIVND (reference sequence). The CDR3 protein is CASSIMAADTQYF. Here the CDR3 DNA reads TGTGCCAGTAGTATAATGGCTGCAGATACGCAGTATTTT. The variable domain in full, with the rest retrieved from reference TRBV19 and TRBJ2-3, is DGGITQSPKYLFRKEGQNVTLSCEQNLNHDAMYWYRQDPGQGLRLIYYSQIVNDFQKGDIAEGYSVSREKKESFPLTVTSAQKNPTAFYLCASSIMAADTQYFGPGTRLTVL.

The rearrangement uses TRBV27 and TRBJ2-7, with D tentatively TRBD2 (5 bases). Between the trimmed V and J ends, which lost 5 bases and 0 bases, there was a span of 23 bases. The V gene's germline CDR1 is MNHEY and CDR2 SMNVEV (reference sequence). This CDR3 is 18 amino acids long. In DNA, the CDR3 is TGTGCCAGCAGTGTAGCACCGAAAGGGAGCACTATCTCCTACGAGCAGTACTTC. Translation gives CASSVAPKGSTISYEQYF.

The chain carries TRBV6-2 or TRBV6-3 and TRBJ2-1; TRBD2 matches 7 bases. This CDR3 has 15 amino acids. CDR1 and CDR2 (germline): MNHEY, SVGEGT. The trim removed 3 bases at V and 7 bases at J, leaving 9 bases unmatched. This CDR3 is CASSYVGGPINEQFF. CDR3 nucleotides: TGTGCCAGCAGTTATGTGGGAGGGCCGATAAATGAGCAGTTCTTC.

As DNA, the CDR3 is TGTGCCAGTAGTGGACAGCAGATTAACTATGGCTACACCTTC. The encoded protein is CASSGQQINYGYTF. The chain combines TRBV19 with TRBJ1-2; a possible D gene is TRBD1 (6 bases). The V gene lost 5 bases and the J gene lost 1 base, with 11 bases spanning the gap. The CDR3 sequence is 14 residues long. Per germline, CDR1 LNHDA and CDR2 SQIVND (reference sequence).